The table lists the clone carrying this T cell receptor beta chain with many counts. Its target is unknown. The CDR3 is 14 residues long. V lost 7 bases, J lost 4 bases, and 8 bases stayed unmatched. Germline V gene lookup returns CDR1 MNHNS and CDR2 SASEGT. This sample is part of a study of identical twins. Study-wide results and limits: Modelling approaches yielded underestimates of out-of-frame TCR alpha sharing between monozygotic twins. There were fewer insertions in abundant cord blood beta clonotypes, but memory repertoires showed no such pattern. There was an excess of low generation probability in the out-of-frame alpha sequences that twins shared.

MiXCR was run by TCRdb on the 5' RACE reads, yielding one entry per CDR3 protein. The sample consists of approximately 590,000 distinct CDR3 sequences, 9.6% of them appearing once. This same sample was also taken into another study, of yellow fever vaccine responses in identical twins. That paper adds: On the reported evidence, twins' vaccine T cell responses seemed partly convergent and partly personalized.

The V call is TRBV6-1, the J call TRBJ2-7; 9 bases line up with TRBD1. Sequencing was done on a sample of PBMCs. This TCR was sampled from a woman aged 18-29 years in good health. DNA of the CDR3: TGTGCCAGCACCAAGACGGGACAGGGATACGAGCAGTACTTC. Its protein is CASTKTGQGYEQYF.